This TCR beta chain was observed in a study of blood T cell repertoires in COVID-19 (dated by TCRdb to 2020 to 2022). Describing the broader study: Collaborator samples came from the United States, Italy and Spain and covered acute and convalescent phases of COVID-19. The material from the prospective study consisted of cDNA or gDNA derived from T cells, B-cell-depleted T cells, or PBMCs. Deeply sampled blood TCRbeta repertoires from subjects exposed to, actively infected with, or recovered from COVID-19 were included in the dataset. The repertoires were made available in a free public database intended to serve as a resource for research on the immune response to SARS-CoV-2. The samples were drawn from two sources: the first 160 participants of the ongoing ImmuneRACE study, and 1,254 subjects contributed by 6 global collaborators. Nearly every sample came with metadata listing a de-identified subject ID, COVID-19 status, age in years and sex. Where available, HLA class I and class II types were taken from metadata supplied by the sample provider and were not determined by assay-based typing.

The collaborating institutions used their own protocols to collect whole blood in K2EDTA tubes. Collaborator samples were shipped for TCRbeta analysis as frozen whole blood, isolated PBMCs, or DNA extracted from either sample type. For CDR1 and CDR2, the germline V gene lists SGHAT and FQNNGV. From the cysteine up to the phenylalanine, the CDR3 has a length of 13 residues. Only the CDR3 region is kept as DNA, spanning 39 bases read in frame from base 1. V and J lose 0 bases and 2 bases, and a span of 2 bases separates them. Overall study results and their limits: Clinical and demographic metadata were provided uncurated, with the amount varying by source and participant.

Worth noting for this clone: Its antigen remains unidentified. Base qualities are not provided; no much larger clone lies one nucleotide away.

TCRbeta CDR3 regions were amplified from genomic DNA using the immunoSEQ Assay, a bias-controlled multiplex PCR. Concerning the study's data processing: Nucleated cell counts per sample were estimated from amplification of reference gene primers within the assay. To quantify the absolute abundance of each unique TCRbeta CDR3 rearrangement, sequence reads were collapsed and filtered. For each sample, productive Simpson clonality was calculated by taking the square root of Simpson's diversity index across productive rearrangements. TCRdb re-hosts the immuneACCESS table, in-frame sequences only. Its copies lack some clones; in the studies checked, an unresolved V gene accounts for under half of them, and the cause for the rest is not known. V and J calls and clone size are as listed in that table; D and trimming were resolved from the DNA. The sample contains around 150,000 clones, 60% to 85% of them found a single time. The ten largest clones take up about 3% of the sample.

The sequence derives from a man between 65 and 85 years old with acute or convalescent COVID-19. The material sequenced was peripheral blood. The receptor chain draws on TRBV11-2 and TRBJ2-4; the D gene lacks a confident call. The CDR3 here reads CASSLDTKNIQYF. Here is the DNA: TGTGCCAGCAGCTTAGATACCAAAAACATTCAGTACTTC.